A single sample is the source of the 9 T cell receptor beta chains below, sequenced in a study of blood T cell repertoires in COVID-19 (dated by TCRdb to 2020 to 2021). Libraries were constructed by the immunoSEQ multiplex PCR assay. TCRdb mirrors the immuneACCESS table, restricted to in-frame sequences. Some clones are absent from its copies; in checked studies, under half trace to an unresolved V gene, and the reason for the others is unknown. Here the sample has about 140,000 clones; just over 85% occur a single time. Of the sample, about 1.6% falls within the top ten clones. Sequencing input: peripheral blood. These receptors originate from a woman aged 55-70 years with acute or convalescent COVID-19.

This chain connects TRBV20-1 to TRBJ2-1; 9 positions agree with TRBD2. V gave up 3 bases and J gave up 4 bases; unmatched junction bases: 4. The germline V gene has CDR1 DFQATT and CDR2 SNEGSKA (reference sequence). The CDR3 has 14 amino acids. The CDR3 loop reads CSASAGGPYNEQFF. DNA for the CDR3: TGCAGTGCTAGTGCGGGGGGGCCTTACAATGAGCAGTTCTTC.

V and J are TRBV4-1 and TRBJ2-1, with a tentative D call TRBD1 (5 bases). Trimming took off 4 bases at V and 5 bases at J, with 9 bases between the two ends. Germline loops: CDR1 MGHRA, CDR2 YSYEKL. The CDR3 is 13 residues long. CDR3 nucleotides: TGCGCCAGCAGCCCCGTGGGGCACAATGAGCAGTTCTTC. It encodes CASSPVGHNEQFF.

The V gene is TRBV3-1 (or the pseudogene TRBV3-2), the J gene TRBJ1-1, with a possible D match to TRBD1 (5 bases). The germline gives CDR1 LGHDT, CDR2 YNNKEL (reference sequence). V lost 7 bases, J lost 5 bases, and 11 bases lay in between. CDR3 size: 12 residues. The DNA for the CDR3 is TGTGCCAGCACCCAGCGGGGGACTGAAGCTTTCTTT. Translating gives CASTQRGTEAFF.

The chain recombines TRBV9 with TRBJ1-2; a weak D match, TRBD1 (6 bases). With 3 bases removed from V and 6 bases from J, the gap between germline ends came to 18 bases. The CDR3 spans 15 residues. The V gene's germline CDR1 is SGDLS and CDR2 YYNGEE. The CDR3 DNA reads TGTGCCAGCAGCGACTGGCCAGGGGTCATCCATGGCTACACCTTC. It yields the protein CASSDWPGVIHGYTF.

The chain employs TRBV27 and TRBJ1-4; maybe TRBD1 (5 bases). The CDR3 is 13 residues long. The germline CDR1 and CDR2 sequences are MNHEY and SMNVEV (reference sequence). V gave up 9 bases and J gave up 8 bases, with 16 bases separating them. The CDR3 here is CASRRGIGEKLFF. CDR3 nucleotide sequence: TGTGCCAGTCGACGGGGGATCGGGGAAAAACTGTTTTTT.

The chain has TRBV6-6 and TRBJ2-1; TRBD1 agrees at 7 bases. V was clipped by 6 bases and J by 6 bases; unmatched bases: 11. Germline assignment: CDR1 MNHNY and CDR2 SVGAGI (reference sequence). The CDR3 is made up of 15 amino acids. The CDR3, as DNA: TGTGCCAGCAGCAACCAGAGACCAGGGGGCAATGAGCAGTTCTTC. As protein: CASSNQRPGGNEQFF.

This chain links TRBV5-6 with TRBJ2-7; D possibly corresponds to TRBD2 (5 bases). V was pared by 0 bases and J by 6 bases, with 7 bases between. The CDR3 extends over 12 amino acids. Germline CDR1 is SGHDT and CDR2 is YYEEEE. The CDR3 sequence: CASSLGGSEQYF. The CDR3 nucleotides read TGTGCCAGCAGCTTGGGAGGGTCCGAGCAGTACTTC.

This clone has just one count. The gene calls are TRBV11-1 and TRBJ2-1, with D possibly being TRBD2 (5 bases). Deletions cut 4 bases from V and 5 bases from J, with 15 bases between. From germline, CDR1 is SGHAT and CDR2 FQDESV (reference sequence). The CDR3 has 15 amino acids. CDR3 sequence (DNA): TGTGCCAGCAGCTCCTCAGTTACTAGAAACAATGAGCAGTTCTTC. It is translated as CASSSSVTRNNEQFF.

This chain connects TRBV24-1 to TRBJ1-3; the D gene is possibly TRBD1 (5 bases). CDR3 length: 14 residues. Trimming took 9 bases from V and 0 from J, leaving 11 bases between them. From germline, CDR1 is KGHDR and CDR2 SFDVKD. CDR3 sequence: CATRQSSSGNTIYF. CDR3 DNA: TGTGCCACCCGACAGAGTTCCTCTGGAAACACCATATATTTT.